Sequencing of this TCR beta chain was carried out in a study of CD8 T cells in ankylosing spondylitis. Study outcomes and limitations: Matched ankylosing spondylitis synovial fluid reportedly showed significant enrichment of disease-linked clones. Characteristic, it appeared, of ankylosing spondylitis blood was a TCR beta motif of eight highly homologous variants.

MiXCR, run by TCRdb on the 5' RACE reads, gives a single entry per CDR3 protein. The sample includes about 200,000 distinct CDR3 sequences, 6% to 8% of them seen just once. Ten or more counts support this clonotype. Its cognate antigen is unknown. This CDR3 spans 15 amino acids. The germline V gene has CDR1 MGHRA and CDR2 YSYEKL. Trimming took 2 bases from V and 4 from J, leaving 15 bases between them. This clonotype originated in a male donor with ankylosing spondylitis. The V gene is TRBV4-1, the J gene TRBJ2-7; D possibly corresponds to TRBD2 (6 bases). The sequencing input was blood, either unsorted or a sorted T cell fraction (not recorded which). The CDR3 loop is CASSQQTGRLYEQYF. DNA of the CDR3: TGCGCCAGCAGCCAACAGACCGGGAGACTTTACGAGCAGTACTTC.